A single sample is the source of the 15 T cell receptor beta chains below, sequenced in a study of T cells in Graves' hyperthyroidism and ophthalmopathy. The source material, RNA transcripts, was used to amplify TCR beta CDR3 regions. The HTBI set primed first-round TCR CDR3 RT-PCR. MiXCR, applied by TCRdb to the multiplex PCR reads, yields one record per CDR3 protein. The table lists about 610,000 distinct CDR3 sequences, around 45% of them singletons. Sequencing input: peripheral blood or thyroid tissue (not recorded which). Source of these receptors: a woman aged 18-29 years with Graves' hyperthyroidism.

This clonotype was observed at least ten times. The V gene is TRBV30, the J gene TRBJ1-2; TRBD1 matches 7 bases. With 1 base clipped from V and 8 bases from J, the junction kept 4 bases outside the gene matches. The CDR3 spans 12 residues. Germline values: CDR1 GTSNPN, CDR2 SVGIG (reference sequence). The CDR3 loop is CAWSGQGQGYTF. In DNA, the CDR3 is TGTGCCTGGAGTGGACAGGGTCAAGGCTACACCTTC. The entire variable domain, with the rest obtained from reference TRBV30 and TRBJ1-2, is as follows: SQTIHQWPATLVQPVGSPLSLECTVEGTSNPNLYWYRQAAGRGLQLLFYSVGIGQISSEVPQNLSASRPQDRQFILSSKKLLLSDSGFYLCAWSGQGQGYTFGSGTRLTVV.

Regarding this clonotype: A read error may produce the germline difference seen at one junction end. The chain joins TRBV6-6 to TRBJ2-6; maybe TRBD1 (5 bases). Looked up from germline, CDR1 is MNHNY and CDR2 is SVGAGI (reference sequence). This CDR3 is built from 19 residues. CDR3 sequence: CASSYYAQVSPSGADVLTF. DNA for the CDR3: TGTGCCAGCAGTTACTACGCCCAGGTATCCCCCTCTGGGGCCGACGTCCTGACTTTC.

This clonotype was picked up a small number of times. The V gene is TRBV6-5, the J gene TRBJ1-5; D ambiguous. The CDR3 contains 15 residues. Germline loops: CDR1 MNHEY, CDR2 SVGAGI. V was shortened by 5 bases and J by 0 bases, with 11 bases between the two germline ends. The CDR3 bases are TGTGCCAGCAGTGAATCGGCTGTTAGCAATCAGCCCCAGCATTTT. Amino acid sequence: CASSESAVSNQPQHF.

The chain combines TRBV7-9 with TRBJ1-2, with TRBD1 matching over 7 bases. The CDR3 extends over 16 amino acids. Germline lookup yields CDR1 SEHNR and CDR2 FQNEAQ (reference sequence). Trimming cost V 2 bases and J 2 bases; bases outside gene matches: 8. CDR3 amino acids: CASSLLSGTANYGYTF. Written as DNA, the CDR3 is TGTGCCAGCAGCTTACTCTCAGGGACAGCAAACTATGGCTACACCTTC.

This clonotype was observed at least ten times. V is TRBV5-8 and J is TRBJ1-2, with no clear D. The CDR3 runs 13 residues. V lost 4 bases and J 6 bases, leaving 13 bases between the germline ends. Germline lookup yields CDR1 SGHTS and CDR2 YDEGEE. The CDR3 spells CASSTLGRDGYTF. The DNA for the CDR3 is TGTGCCAGCAGCACCCTGGGGAGGGATGGCTACACCTTC. Combining the CDR3 with reference TRBV5-8 and TRBJ1-2 gives the whole variable domain EAGVTQSPTHLIKTRGQQATLRCSPISGHTSVYWYQQALGLGLQFLLWYDEGEERNRGNFPPRFSGRQFPNYSSELNVNALELEDSALYLCASSTLGRDGYTFGSGTRLTVV.

On this clonotype: This may be a read error, as it is one base from a much larger clone. The chain couples TRBV6-2 or TRBV6-3 to TRBJ2-7; the match to TRBD2 covers 14 bases. Trimming removed 6 bases from V and 6 bases from J; junction bases left unmatched: 10. This CDR3 contains 16 residues. CDR1 and CDR2 (germline): MNHEY, SVGEGT. CDR3 sequence reads: CASSPRLAGGPCEQYF. CDR3 bases: TGTGCCAGCAGCCCTAGACTAGCGGGAGGGCCCTGCGAGCAGTACTTC.

This sequence joins TRBV5-6 and TRBJ2-7; 9 nucleotides agree with TRBD1. V shed 4 bases, J shed 7 bases, and the junction held 6 bases outside the gene matches. The CDR3 length is 13 residues. Germline V gives CDR1 SGHDT, CDR2 YYEEEE. The CDR3 DNA sequence: TGTGCCAGCAGCCGGGACAGGGCTTTGGAGCAGTACTTC. This translates into CASSRDRALEQYF.

The table lists this clonotype with many counts. The chain couples TRBV6-2 or TRBV6-3 to TRBJ2-2; D unclear. The germline gives CDR1 MNHEY, CDR2 SVGEGT. This CDR3 comprises 14 residues. V dropped 0 bases and J dropped 4 bases, with 6 bases sitting between them. The CDR3 nucleotides read TGTGCCAGCAGTTACTCCCTTAGCACCGGGGAGCTGTTTTTT. Encoded protein: CASSYSLSTGELFF.

To note about this clonotype: A clone one base away is much larger, so this may be a read error. The chain is built from TRBV2 and TRBJ2-7; no reliable D call. Trimming left V 5 bases short and J 6 bases short, with 17 bases between. Germline CDR1 reads SNHLY; CDR2 reads FYNNEI. The CDR3 runs 14 residues. The CDR3 loop reads CASSLAESPFEQYF. As DNA, the CDR3 is TGTGCCAGCAGTCTCGCCGAAAGCCCCTTCGAGCAGTACTTC.

At least ten counts were recorded for this clonotype. The V call is TRBV19, the J call TRBJ1-6, with a tentative D call TRBD1 (6 bases). With 7 bases removed from V and 8 bases from J, the gap between germline ends came to 9 bases. The CDR3 loop spans 12 amino acids. Looked up from germline, CDR1 is LNHDA and CDR2 is SQIVND (reference sequence). In DNA, the CDR3 is TGTGCCAGTAAGGGGGGGGATTCACCCCTCCACTTT. Its translation: CASKGGDSPLHF.

This chain links TRBV9 with TRBJ1-5; perhaps TRBD1 as D (6 bases). Germline V CDR1 and CDR2: SGDLS, YYNGEE. Trimming removed 4 bases from V and 5 bases from J, with 16 bases in between. The CDR3 length is 15 residues. The CDR3 spells CASSSKGGTYQPQHF. CDR3 DNA sequence: TGTGCCAGCAGCTCAAAGGGGGGGACCTATCAGCCCCAGCATTTT.

V is TRBV19 and J is TRBJ2-2; 11 bases align to TRBD1. The V and J ends lost 9 bases and 6 bases, in that order; junction bases with no gene match: 6. The CDR3 runs to 14 residues. Looked up from germline, CDR1 is LNHDA and CDR2 is SQIVND (reference sequence). The CDR3 spells CASGQGAGPGELFF. The CDR3 DNA is TGTGCCAGCGGACAGGGGGCCGGACCCGGGGAGCTGTTTTTT.

Remarks on this clonotype: This may be a read error, as it is one base from a much larger clone. The genes are TRBV7-2 and TRBJ2-5; D perhaps matches TRBD2 (5 bases). This CDR3 is built from 14 residues. CDR1 and CDR2 from the germline V gene are SGHTA and FQGNSA. Trimming shortened V by 5 bases and J by 4 bases, and 14 bases separated the two germline ends. The CDR3 DNA reads TGTACCAGCAGCCCGGTAGTCGGACTAGAGACCCAGTACTTC. This translates into CTSSPVVGLETQYF.

This clonotype occurred once. J is TRBJ1-2 and V is TRBV15; 10 positions match TRBD1. This CDR3 contains 14 residues. With 3 bases clipped from V and 8 bases from J, the junction kept 6 bases outside the gene matches. CDR1 and CDR2 (germline): LNHNV, YYDKDF (reference sequence). The CDR3 is CATSSESTGGGYTF. In DNA, the CDR3 is TGTGCCACCAGCAGTGAGTCGACAGGGGGCGGCTACACCTTC.

This clonotype was found once. The chain uses TRBV10-1 and TRBJ2-7, with D perhaps matching TRBD1 (5 bases). CDR3 size: 15 residues. Trimming pared 2 bases from V and 2 bases from J, leaving 13 bases between. Germline CDR1 and CDR2: WNHNN and SYGVQD (reference sequence). The CDR3 loop reads CASSENVGPTYEQYF. CDR3 nucleotide sequence: TGCGCCAGCAGTGAGAATGTGGGGCCGACCTACGAGCAGTACTTC.